The 10 T cell receptor beta chains in this list originate from one sample, sequenced in a study of cytomegalovirus exposure and HLA in healthy donors (dated by TCRdb to 2017 to 2019). Receptors were amplified or captured by the immunoSEQ multiplex PCR assay. For the multiplex PCR, a mixture combining 60 forward primers for TCR Vbeta segments and 13 reverse primers for TCR Jbeta segments was used. Held by TCRdb, this immuneACCESS table contains in-frame sequences only and omits some clones. Under half of the omission traces to an unresolved V gene where checked; the cause of the rest is unknown. The sample table lists around 200,000 clones, 77% of them with a count of one. In total, the top ten clones hold less than 3.5% of the sample. Sequenced material: PBMCs. The origin of the receptors is a woman aged 55 to 70 in good health and CMV-seropositive.

The J gene is TRBJ2-3, the V gene TRBV19; the match to TRBD2 covers 9 bases. This CDR3 is built from 13 residues. With 4 bases clipped from V and 9 bases from J, the junction kept 5 bases outside the gene matches. Germline CDR1 LNHDA, CDR2 SQIVND (reference sequence). CDR3 nucleotide sequence: TGTGCCAGTAGTACACAAACTAGCGGGACGCAGTATTTT. Translated: CASSTQTSGTQYF. The variable domain in full, completed from reference TRBV19 and TRBJ2-3, reads DGGITQSPKYLFRKEGQNVTLSCEQNLNHDAMYWYRQDPGQGLRLIYYSQIVNDFQKGDIAEGYSVSREKKESFPLTVTSAQKNPTAFYLCASSTQTSGTQYFGPGTRLTVL.

This chain uses TRBV11-2 with TRBJ2-2; tentative D call: TRBD1 (5 bases). Germline V lookup: CDR1 SGHAT, CDR2 FQNNGV. The CDR3 totals 14 residues. V gave up 0 bases and J gave up 7 bases, with 9 bases separating them. CDR3 residues: CASSLDRADGELFF. CDR3 DNA sequence: TGTGCCAGCAGCTTAGACAGGGCTGACGGGGAGCTGTTTTTT.

The genes are TRBV4-1 and TRBJ2-3, with D possibly being TRBD1 (6 bases). The CDR3 has 15 amino acids. Per germline, CDR1 MGHRA and CDR2 YSYEKL. V gave up 4 bases and J gave up 1 base, with 12 bases separating them. As DNA, the CDR3 is TGCGCCAGCAGCCCTACTTGGGGGCGCACAGATACGCAGTATTTT. As protein: CASSPTWGRTDTQYF.

This clone was detected a few times. The chain carries TRBV6-5 and TRBJ2-7; D not certain. CDR1 MNHEY and CDR2 SVGAGI come from the germline V gene. V was pared by 5 bases and J by 5 bases, with 13 bases between. This CDR3 has 13 residues. The CDR3 bases are TGTGCCAGCAGTCCCTTGTCTGGCAACGAGCAGTACTTC. Amino acid sequence: CASSPLSGNEQYF.

V is TRBV10-2 and J is TRBJ2-7; D is perhaps TRBD2 (6 bases). This CDR3 region has 12 residues. From germline, CDR1 is WSHSY and CDR2 SAAADI. V lost 6 bases to trimming and J lost 2 bases, with 8 bases between them. For the CDR3, the DNA is TGCGCCAGCAGGGACTACGCCTACGAGCAGTACTTC. Translated, it gives CASRDYAYEQYF.

This clone has only a few counts. The chain uses TRBV5-4 and TRBJ2-1; 13 bases fit TRBD2. The CDR3 runs to 16 residues. V shed 4 bases and J 9 bases; nucleotides not matched to a gene: 10. CDR1 is SGHNT, CDR2 YYREEE, per germline (reference sequence). The CDR3 loop is CASSPGTSGKLGEQFF. CDR3 DNA sequence: TGTGCCAGCAGCCCTGGGACTAGCGGGAAATTGGGTGAGCAGTTCTTC.

The V gene is TRBV5-1, the J gene TRBJ1-4; 9 bases are a match to TRBD1. Germline V lookup: CDR1 SGHRS, CDR2 YFSETQ. This CDR3 contains 17 residues. V shed 6 bases, J shed 7 bases, and the junction held 16 bases outside the gene matches. For the CDR3, the DNA is TGCGCCAGCACTCGGACAGGGGTGGTGCCAGGGGGTGAAAAACTGTTTTTT. It encodes CASTRTGVVPGGEKLFF.

This clone occurred a few times. V and J are TRBV2 and TRBJ2-7; D is unclear. There are 11 residues in the CDR3. V lost 4 bases to trimming and J lost 6 bases, with 7 bases between them. The germline V gene has CDR1 SNHLY and CDR2 FYNNEI. The CDR3 region has the DNA TGTGCCAGCAGTGGGCCGGGCGAGCAGTACTTC. It encodes CASSGPGEQYF.

The chain combines TRBV6-1 with TRBJ1-6, with 9 bases aligning to TRBD1. The V and J ends lost 1 base and 15 bases, in that order; junction bases with no gene match: 13. The CDR3 totals 16 residues. The V gene's germline CDR1 is MNHNS and CDR2 SASEGT. The CDR3 here is CASSEGSGTGSKYLHF. CDR3 nucleotides: TGTGCCAGCAGTGAAGGTTCTGGGACAGGGTCTAAATACCTCCACTTT.

This chain connects TRBV1 to TRBJ2-3; no check of the table's D call, TRBD1, against the DNA was made. TRBV1 is classified as a pseudogene. The CDR3 covers 15 residues. DNA of the CDR3: TGCACCAGCAGCCAAGCTGGGCCCAGCACAGATACGCAGTATTTT. Residues: CTSSQAGPSTDTQYF.